The text below deals with one T cell receptor beta chain. Its antigen remains unknown. The data originate from a study of CD8 T cells in ankylosing spondylitis. Broader study findings: One TCR beta motif, made up of several highly homologous variants, appeared characteristic of ankylosing spondylitis blood.

Germline V gene sequence: CDR1 DFQATT, CDR2 SNEGSKA (reference sequence). V gave up 4 bases and J gave up 2 bases; unmatched junction bases: 5. CDR3 size: 14 residues. Quantitative 5'-RACE was performed with molecular barcodes, and it yielded the TCR beta libraries. TCRdb independently ran MiXCR on the 5' RACE reads; one entry per CDR3 protein. The sample has fewer than 250,000 distinct CDR3 sequences; 10% are singletons. The receptor was derived from a male donor with ankylosing spondylitis or in good health (not recorded which). Sequencing was performed on blood, either unsorted or a sorted T cell fraction (not recorded which). The V call is TRBV20-1, the J call TRBJ1-2; 9 bases are a match to TRBD1. CDR3 coding DNA: TGCAGTGCTAAGGACAGGGGCTCGAACTATGGCTACACCTTC. The encoded protein is CSAKDRGSNYGYTF.